Listed below are T cell receptor beta chains from one sample, sequenced in a study of CD8 T cells in ankylosing spondylitis. TCRdb called the 5' RACE reads again in MiXCR, with one record for every CDR3 protein. This sample has about 350,000 distinct CDR3 sequences, with around 20% found just once. Sequencing used blood, either unsorted or a sorted T cell fraction (not recorded which). These receptors were taken from a male donor with ankylosing spondylitis or in good health (not recorded which). Each CDR3 is given with its conserved first and last residue. The D gene is left open where the match is weak. Clone sizes are given selectively: once, few, many, or a class where the clone is expanded.

TRBJ1-2 | TRBV19 | NA | NA | CASSVNREDYGYTF | TGTGCCAGTAGTGTCAACAGGGAGGACTATGGCTACACCTTC
TRBJ2-4 | TRBV14 | few | TRBD1 | CASSQVPTGMGIQYF | TGTGCCAGCAGCCAAGTTCCGACAGGGATGGGCATTCAGTACTTC
TRBJ2-1 | TRBV10-3 | many | NA | CAISESLDNEQFF | TGTGCCATCAGTGAGTCCTTAGACAATGAGCAGTTCTTC
TRBJ2-5 | TRBV4-2 | NA | TRBD2 | CASSQTLAAQETQYF | TGTGCCAGCAGCCAAACACTAGCGGCTCAAGAGACCCAGTACTTC
TRBJ2-2 | TRBV7-9 | NA | NA | CASSLGPLASGELFF | TGTGCCAGCAGCTTGGGACCCCTAGCTTCCGGGGAGCTGTTTTTT
TRBJ2-7 | TRBV12-3/TRBV12-4 | NA | NA | CASSSPGTGTYEQYF | TGTGCCAGCAGCTCCCCCGGGACGGGAACTTACGAGCAGTACTTC
TRBJ2-7 | TRBV7-9 | NA | NA | CASSLDRPRMGQYF | TGTGCCAGCAGCTTAGATCGACCACGGATGGGGCAGTACTTC
TRBJ2-4 | TRBV5-1 | NA | NA | CASSLEPKNIQYF | TGCGCCAGCAGCTTGGAACCCAAAAACATTCAGTACTTC
TRBJ2-7 | TRBV7-9 | NA | TRBD1 | CASSPRGQGAREQYF | TGTGCCAGCAGCCCCCGGGGACAGGGGGCGCGCGAGCAGTACTTC
TRBJ2-3 | TRBV7-3 | few | NA | CASSLRVSDTQYF | TGTGCCAGCAGCTTAAGGGTATCCGATACGCAGTATTTT
TRBJ2-3 | TRBV30 | NA | NA | CAWAGGDTQYF | TGTGCCTGGGCAGGCGGAGATACGCAGTATTTT
TRBJ2-7 | TRBV12-3/TRBV12-4 | NA | NA | CASLGGTSYEQYF | TGTGCCAGCCTTGGAGGGACTTCCTACGAGCAGTACTTC
TRBJ2-3 | TRBV27 | NA | TRBD1 | CASSFQGAADTQYF | TGTGCCAGCAGTTTTCAGGGGGCGGCAGATACGCAGTATTTT
TRBJ2-1 | TRBV12-3/TRBV12-4 | few | TRBD2 | CASSPTSGGAKFF | TGTGCCAGCAGCCCGACTAGCGGGGGGGCAAAGTTCTTC
TRBJ2-1 | TRBV7-8 | NA | TRBD2 | CASSLGRLAGGLSYNEQFF | TGTGCCAGCAGCTTAGGGCGCCTAGCGGGGGGCCTCTCCTACAATGAGCAGTTCTTC
TRBJ2-5 | TRBV5-5 | NA | NA | CASSPLGPFRETQYF | TGTGCCAGCAGCCCCCTGGGGCCCTTCAGGGAGACCCAGTACTTC
TRBJ2-1 | TRBV11-2 | NA | TRBD2 | CASSLGLAGTDNEQFF | TGTGCCAGCAGCTTAGGATTAGCGGGGACCGACAATGAGCAGTTCTTC